The T cell receptor (beta chain) under discussion was sequenced for a study of T cells after yellow fever vaccination. Findings and limits, study-wide: A faster peak, day 5 versus 15, was reached by the weaker secondary response.

For TCR, cDNA came from 5'RACE template switching, which added a universal primer site and UMIs. TCRdb independently ran MiXCR on the 5' RACE reads; one entry per CDR3 protein. The sample lists nearly 350,000 distinct CDR3 sequences, approximately 8% occurring once. Trimming at V came to 4 bases and at J to 7 bases, leaving 7 bases not matched to a gene. From germline, CDR1 is SGHNT and CDR2 YYREEE (reference sequence). The CDR3 is made up of 15 amino acids. This clonotype has just a few counts. Its antigen remains unknown. The sequencing used PBMCs, collected around 45 days after the first yellow fever vaccination. This sequence was found in a man aged 18 to 35 who received the YFV17D yellow fever vaccine. This chain uses TRBV5-4 with TRBJ2-7, with 14 positions matching TRBD2. The CDR3 region has the DNA TGTGCCAGCAGCCACGTGGGACTAGCGGGGGAAGAGCAGTACTTC. Its translation is CASSHVGLAGEEQYF.